This T cell receptor beta chain is from a study of shared clonotypes between healthy human individuals. Study overall: Every donor yielded three CD4 naive, three CD4 memory, two CD8 naive and one CD8 memory plate.

Trimming removed 8 bases at V and 3 bases at J, with 5 bases between. CDR1 and CDR2 from the germline V gene are MNHEY and SMNVEV (reference sequence). This CDR3 has 11 amino acids. Terminally differentiated effector memory CD45RA+ cells were excluded by CCR7 positive selection of CD45RO-negative cells. The method was immunoSEQ multiplex PCR; TCRdb's version includes in-frame clones alone and lacks a portion of them. The sample has about 590,000 clones, just under 97% seen once. The clonotype originates from a woman aged 30 to 39 in good health. Sequenced material: naive CD8+ T cells sorted from blood. This rearrangement joins TRBV27 to TRBJ1-5; D gene unclear. CDR3 loop: CASPYNQPQHF. The CDR3, as DNA: TGTGCCAGCCCCTACAATCAGCCCCAGCATTTT.